The 2 T cell receptor beta chains presented below share a single source sample, sequenced in a study of blood T cell repertoires in COVID-19. Sequenced by immunoSEQ multiplex PCR; TCRdb stores in-frame clones only, minus some. The sample carries 140,000 to 150,000 clones, approximately 86% recorded once. The sequenced sample was peripheral blood. These receptors all come from a woman in her 40s with active or convalescent COVID-19.

This clone came up once. The V and J genes are TRBV28 and TRBJ1-5, with 10 bases identical to TRBD1. V dropped 7 bases and J dropped 5; count of bases not matched to a gene: 8. Per the germline V gene, CDR1 is MDHEN and CDR2 is SYDVKM. This CDR3 comprises 15 residues. The CDR3: CASIQPDRGDQPQHF. The CDR3 nucleotides read TGTGCCAGCATCCAACCGGACAGGGGGGATCAGCCCCAGCATTTT.

The chain joins TRBV21-1 to TRBJ2-2; the DNA was not used to check the table's D call, TRBD1. TRBV21-1 is given as a pseudogene. This CDR3 region has 16 residues. The CDR3 is CASSARQGADTGELFF. The CDR3, as DNA: TGTGCCAGCAGCGCCCGACAGGGGGCCGACACCGGGGAGCTGTTTTTT.